Below are 30 T cell receptor beta chains sequenced from a single sample in a study of CD8 T cells in ankylosing spondylitis. MiXCR was run by TCRdb on the 5' RACE reads, yielding one entry per CDR3 protein. The sample has hundreds of thousands of distinct CDR3 sequences; 30% to 40% are singletons. Sequenced input: blood, either unsorted or a sorted T cell fraction (not recorded which). All receptors derive from a male donor with ankylosing spondylitis or in good health (not recorded which).

The chain employs TRBV6-2 or TRBV6-3 and TRBJ2-3; D not certain. V was pared by 6 bases and J by 0 bases, with 10 bases between. CDR1 and CDR2 from the germline V gene are MNHEY and SVGEGT. The CDR3 is 14 amino acids. The CDR3 here is CASRGFSSTDTQYF. Here the CDR3 DNA reads TGTGCCAGCAGGGGGTTTTCTAGCACAGATACGCAGTATTTT.

V usage is TRBV15 and J usage is TRBJ2-3, with a weak D call TRBD1 (6 bases). Germline V gene sequence: CDR1 LNHNV, CDR2 YYDKDF (reference sequence). Trimming took off 0 bases at V and 0 bases at J, with 16 bases between the two ends. CDR3 length equals 18 residues. CDR3 bases: TGTGCCACCAGCAGAGATCACAGGGCTTCGCAAAGCACAGATACGCAGTATTTT. As protein: CATSRDHRASQSTDTQYF.

Worth noting for this clonotype: At one end, the junction sequence differs from germline, possibly due to a read error. J is TRBJ2-6 and V is TRBV20-1, with TRBD1 identical over 9 bases. The CDR3 loop spans 16 amino acids. CDR1 is DFQATT, CDR2 SNEGSKA, per germline (reference sequence). CDR3: CCAWDRDISGANVLTF. The CDR3 coding sequence is TGCTGTGCTTGGGACAGGGACATCTCTGGGGCCAACGTCCTGACTTTC.

This clonotype was seen a few times. V gene TRBV3-1 combines with J gene TRBJ2-7, with TRBD1 matching 7 bases. The junction had 5 bases not matched to a gene; V was cut back by 6 bases and J by 0 bases. This CDR3 has 14 residues. CDR1 is LGHDT and CDR2 is YNNKEL in the germline V gene (reference sequence). The CDR3 loop reads CASRPTGTSYEQYF. The CDR3 DNA sequence: TGTGCCAGCAGGCCGACAGGGACCTCCTACGAGCAGTACTTC.

V is TRBV12-3 or TRBV12-4 and J is TRBJ2-6; the D is unclear. CDR3 size: 17 residues. V was trimmed by 1 base and J by 0 bases, leaving 10 bases between them. CDR3 nucleotides: TGTGCCAGCAGTTTAGGCTACACAGCCTCTGGGGCCAACGTCCTGACTTTC. The encoded protein is CASSLGYTASGANVLTF.

CDR3 sequence reads: CASSQTRTGGSGELFF. CDR3 nucleotides: TGTGCCAGCAGCCAGACCAGGACAGGGGGTTCCGGGGAGCTGTTTTTT. The V call is TRBV3-1, the J call TRBJ2-2, with 10 bases fitting TRBD1. Trimming removed 3 bases from V and 6 bases from J; junction bases left unmatched: 7. Germline V gene data show CDR1 as LGHDT and CDR2 as YNNKEL (reference sequence). The CDR3 is 16 amino acids.

The chain is built from TRBV15 and TRBJ2-5; TRBD1 might be the D (6 bases). The germline V and J ends were trimmed by 0 bases and 5 bases, with 10 bases remaining between them. Germline V lookup: CDR1 LNHNV, CDR2 YYDKDF (reference sequence). This CDR3 has 14 residues. The chain's CDR3 is CATSRDRGPETQYF. As DNA, the CDR3 is TGTGCCACCAGCAGAGACAGGGGCCCGGAGACCCAGTACTTC.

The chain couples TRBV12-3 or TRBV12-4 to TRBJ2-7; D is possibly TRBD2 (6 bases). This CDR3 region has 14 residues. Trimming shortened V by 7 bases and J by 3 bases, and 16 bases separated the two germline ends. DNA of the CDR3: TGTGCCAGCACCCCTGCTCCGGGGGACTACGAGCAGTACTTC. Encoded protein: CASTPAPGDYEQYF.

The rearrangement links TRBV18 to TRBJ1-5; no clear D gene. Deletions cut 3 bases from V and 1 base from J, with 19 bases between. Germline CDR1 reads KGHSH; CDR2 reads LQKENI. The CDR3 has 18 residues. This CDR3 reads CASSPKRAAVGSNQPQHF. CDR3 coding DNA: TGTGCCAGCTCACCGAAGAGGGCTGCAGTAGGGAGCAATCAGCCCCAGCATTTT.

The J gene is TRBJ2-3, the V gene TRBV20-1; possibly TRBD1 for D (6 bases). CDR1 is DFQATT, CDR2 SNEGSKA, per germline (reference sequence). Deletions cut 3 bases from V and 5 bases from J, with 15 bases between. The CDR3 extends over 14 amino acids. The CDR3 nucleotides are TGCAGTGCTAGGCCGGGACACGGCGGAGATACGCAGTATTTT. Protein product: CSARPGHGGDTQYF.

A few counts support this clonotype. The CDR3 DNA reads TGTGCCAGCAGCCCCGGGGACAGGGCCGGAAACACCATATATTTT. Its translation is CASSPGDRAGNTIYF. The chain employs TRBV7-2 and TRBJ1-3; 9 nucleotides agree with TRBD1. Germline-derived CDR1 and CDR2 are SGHTA and FQGNSA. The CDR3 sequence is 15 residues long. With 5 bases clipped from V and 4 bases from J, the junction kept 6 bases outside the gene matches.

This clonotype came up a few times. In DNA form, the CDR3 reads TGTGCCAGCAGTTTAGGCCACACCGGGGTGGCTTTCTTT. Protein sequence: CASSLGHTGVAFF. The rearrangement uses TRBV12-3 or TRBV12-4 and TRBJ1-1; no firm D call. The CDR3 extends over 13 amino acids. Trimming stripped 1 base from V and 11 bases from J, with 14 bases between.

The chain combines TRBV29-1 with TRBJ2-7; D gene unclear. This CDR3 is 14 amino acids long. Trimming cost V 6 bases and J 0 bases, with 15 bases left between them. Germline values: CDR1 SQVTM, CDR2 ANQGSEA. The CDR3 region is CSVIHGSRSYEQYF. Here the CDR3 DNA reads TGCAGCGTGATCCATGGCTCCCGCTCCTACGAGCAGTACTTC.

The chain joins TRBV11-2 to TRBJ2-2; 8 positions match TRBD1. Trimming cost V 4 bases and J 1 base; bases outside gene matches: 5. The CDR3 has 16 residues. CDR1 is SGHAT and CDR2 is FQNNGV in the germline V gene. DNA of the CDR3: TGTGCCAGCAGCTCGACAGGGGCCGAGAACACCGGGGAGCTGTTTTTT. Residues: CASSSTGAENTGELFF.

This clonotype was observed a handful of times. The V call is TRBV12-3 or TRBV12-4, the J call TRBJ2-7; TRBD1 matches 8 bases. This CDR3 region has 15 residues. Trimming at V came to 5 bases and at J to 4 bases, leaving 10 bases not matched to a gene. CDR3 DNA: TGTGCCAGCAGTAACCCAGGACAGGGTAGTTACGAGCAGTACTTC. This gives the protein CASSNPGQGSYEQYF.

The CDR3 spells CASSLAQGLEEYEQYF. In nucleotides, the CDR3 is TGTGCCAGCAGCTTGGCCCAGGGACTAGAAGAGTACGAGCAGTACTTC. The rearrangement links TRBV5-5 to TRBJ2-7; 8 nucleotides match TRBD2. The CDR3 has 16 amino acids. The germline gives CDR1 SGHKS, CDR2 YYEKEE (reference sequence). J was trimmed by 4 bases and V by 0 bases; bases with no gene match: 9.

This clonotype has only a few counts. The chain joins TRBV29-1 to TRBJ2-1; no firm D call. Looked up from germline, CDR1 is SQVTM and CDR2 is ANQGSEA. Trimming took off 5 bases at V and 10 bases at J, with 12 bases between the two ends. The CDR3 has 11 amino acids. The CDR3 nucleotides are TGCAGCGTTTTAAAAGCCATGGAGCAGTTCTTC. The encoded protein is CSVLKAMEQFF.

V usage is TRBV20-1 and J usage is TRBJ1-2, with D possibly TRBD1 on 6 matching bases. The ends were cut back, 4 bases at V and 5 bases at J, with 17 bases in the middle. The germline CDR1 and CDR2 sequences are DFQATT and SNEGSKA (reference sequence). The CDR3 is 14 amino acids. The CDR3 coding sequence is TGCAGTGCTACAGAGGGGACATTGGAATATGGCTACACCTTC. Protein sequence: CSATEGTLEYGYTF.

This clonotype was observed many times. This chain connects TRBV20-1 to TRBJ2-3; D gene uncertain. CDR3 size: 13 residues. CDR1 DFQATT and CDR2 SNEGSKA come from the germline V gene (reference sequence). In nucleotides, the CDR3 is TGCACCCCGGCCGCTCGCAGCACAGATACGCAGTATTTT. Its translation is CTPAARSTDTQYF.

The rearrangement joins TRBV5-6 to TRBJ2-3, with TRBD2 matching over 7 bases. CDR3 length equals 14 residues. Germline assignment: CDR1 SGHDT and CDR2 YYEEEE. Trimming cost V 2 bases and J 4 bases; bases outside gene matches: 4. The CDR3 loop reads CASSFGAGADTQYF. The CDR3 DNA reads TGTGCCAGCAGCTTTGGTGCGGGGGCAGATACGCAGTATTTT.

This clonotype has just a few counts. The CDR3 spells CSAENSGGDSSYNEQFF. CDR3 coding DNA: TGCAGTGCAGAGAATAGCGGGGGCGACAGCTCCTACAATGAGCAGTTCTTC. V usage is TRBV20-1 and J usage is TRBJ2-1; 9 bases are shared with TRBD2. Germline loops: CDR1 DFQATT, CDR2 SNEGSKA (reference sequence). The CDR3 spans 17 residues. Trimming took 6 bases from V and 0 from J; bases not matched to a gene: 12.

The genes are TRBV18 and TRBJ2-7; 8 bases fit TRBD1. The CDR3 covers 14 residues. The J segment lost 0 bases and the V segment lost 6 bases, leaving 4 bases of the junction unmatched. Looked up from germline, CDR1 is KGHSH and CDR2 is LQKENI. In nucleotides, the CDR3 is TGTGCCAGCTCCCACAGGGGGTCCTCCTACGAGCAGTACTTC. The encoded protein is CASSHRGSSYEQYF.

This clonotype has just a few counts. In DNA form, the CDR3 reads TGCAGTGCGGTGGGGTGGGATAACGTCCTGACTTTC. Protein sequence: CSAVGWDNVLTF. The V call is TRBV20-1, the J call TRBJ2-6; D uncertain. This CDR3 contains 12 residues. CDR1 and CDR2 from the germline V gene are DFQATT and SNEGSKA (reference sequence). V shed 6 bases and J shed 10 bases, with 13 bases lying between them.

The chain recombines TRBV6-4 with TRBJ2-1; 9 nucleotides line up with TRBD1. The V gene end was trimmed by 7 bases and the J gene end by 6 bases; junction bases not matched to a gene: 4. Germline lookup yields CDR1 MRHNA and CDR2 SNTAGT. The CDR3 contains 13 residues. The CDR3 reads CASIGTGSNEQFF. The DNA for the CDR3 is TGTGCCAGCATCGGGACAGGGAGCAATGAGCAGTTCTTC.

The V and J genes are TRBV29-1 and TRBJ1-4, with 8 bases fitting TRBD1. Germline values: CDR1 SQVTM, CDR2 ANQGSEA. Losses at the gene ends were 8 bases for V and 0 bases for J; bases not matched to a gene: 11. The CDR3 runs to 16 residues. CDR3 bases: TGCAGCTCCTTGACAGGGGATGGGACAACTAATGAAAAACTGTTTTTT. This codes for CSSLTGDGTTNEKLFF.

This chain connects TRBV12-3 or TRBV12-4 to TRBJ2-2; D unclear. The CDR3 consists of 11 residues. V lost 7 bases to trimming and J lost 8 bases, with 8 bases between them. CDR3 bases: TGTGCCAGCACCCTGTGGGGGGAGCTGTTTTTT. Protein sequence: CASTLWGELFF.

This chain uses TRBV5-6 with TRBJ2-5; 9 nucleotides align to TRBD1. Germline V lookup: CDR1 SGHDT, CDR2 YYEEEE. Trimming removed 3 bases from V and 2 bases from J; junction bases left unmatched: 2. The CDR3 runs to 14 residues. The CDR3 sequence: CASSSQGAQETQYF. The DNA of the CDR3 is TGTGCCAGCAGCTCACAGGGGGCTCAAGAGACCCAGTACTTC.

This clonotype was seen a few times. The J gene is TRBJ2-1, the V gene TRBV7-6; D is undetermined. The CDR3 has 13 amino acids. V lost 1 base, J lost 6 bases, and 7 bases lay in between. CDR1 SGHVS and CDR2 FNYEAQ come from the germline V gene. The CDR3 loop reads CASSLGRTNEQFF. The CDR3 DNA sequence: TGTGCCAGCAGCTTAGGGCGGACCAATGAGCAGTTCTTC.

The chain carries TRBV5-1 and TRBJ2-7, with D unclear. The germline CDR1 and CDR2 sequences are SGHRS and YFSETQ. The CDR3 covers 16 residues. V lost 0 bases and J 0 bases, leaving 13 bases between the germline ends. The CDR3 DNA follows: TGCGCCAGCAGCTTGGGGCCTACCTCTTCCTCCTACGAGCAGTACTTC. Translation gives CASSLGPTSSSYEQYF.

This clonotype was detected a few times. The chain recombines TRBV20-1 with TRBJ2-1, with TRBD2 matching over 11 bases. Germline CDR1 DFQATT, CDR2 SNEGSKA (reference sequence). The CDR3 consists of 16 residues. The ends lost 1 base at V and 0 bases at J; junction bases unmatched: 2. The CDR3: CSARASGGSSYNEQFF. CDR3 nucleotides: TGCAGTGCTAGAGCTAGCGGGGGGAGCTCCTACAATGAGCAGTTCTTC.